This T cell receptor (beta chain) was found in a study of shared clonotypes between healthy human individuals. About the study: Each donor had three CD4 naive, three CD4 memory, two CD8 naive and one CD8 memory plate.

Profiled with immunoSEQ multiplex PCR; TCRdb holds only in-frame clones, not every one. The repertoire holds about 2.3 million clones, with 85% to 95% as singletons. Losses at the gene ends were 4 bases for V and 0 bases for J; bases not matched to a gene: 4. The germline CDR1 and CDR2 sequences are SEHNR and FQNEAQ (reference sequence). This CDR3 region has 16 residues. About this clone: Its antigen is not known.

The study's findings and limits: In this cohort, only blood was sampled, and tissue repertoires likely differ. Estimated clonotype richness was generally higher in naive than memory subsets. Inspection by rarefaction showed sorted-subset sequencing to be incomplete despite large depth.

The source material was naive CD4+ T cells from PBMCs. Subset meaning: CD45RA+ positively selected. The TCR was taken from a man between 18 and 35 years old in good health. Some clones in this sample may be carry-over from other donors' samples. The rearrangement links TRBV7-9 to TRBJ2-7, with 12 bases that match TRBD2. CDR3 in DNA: TGTGCCAGCAGCTCCACTAGCGGGGGGACCTCCTACGAGCAGTACTTC. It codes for CASSSTSGGTSYEQYF.